These 11 T cell receptor beta chains share one sample of origin, sequenced in a study of T cell repertoires in cytomegalovirus infection (dated by TCRdb to about 2019). Sequenced on an Illumina HiSeq 1500. In-frame beta chains were kept once TCRdb had trimmed the public reads at Q25 with fastp and called clones with MiXCR. Identical CDR3 protein sequences are pooled into one entry, listed with their most common genes and DNA. Here the sample has about 920,000 distinct CDR3 sequences; around 30% occur a single time. The ten most abundant clones make up over 12% of the sample. According to the study, the label for this sample's treatment or condition signals: in vitro stimulation with specific CMV peptide epitopes to enrich CMV-specific T cells. No antigen is known for these receptors. This specimen consisted of cultured CD8+ T cells from PBMCs, obtained from culture after CMV antigen stimulation. The receptor source for this set is a human donor in good health (CMV status not recorded). Some clones in this sample may be carry-over from other donors' samples.

This clonotype ranks as medium-sized. The CDR3 DNA reads as TGTGCCAGCAGTCCCCGCGAGAGAGCCGGCTACACCTTC. This translates into CASSPRERAGYTF. The chain joins TRBV12-3 or TRBV12-4 to TRBJ1-2, with D hard to call. This CDR3 has 13 amino acids. V dropped 5 bases and J dropped 8 bases, with 15 bases sitting between them.

V is TRBV7-6 and J is TRBJ2-3, with 9 bases that match TRBD1. The V and J ends lost 5 bases and 0 bases, in that order; junction bases with no gene match: 18. The germline V gene encodes CDR1 SGHVS and CDR2 FNYEAQ. The CDR3 spans 20 residues. The CDR3 region is CASSRFNNKPGQGSTDTQYF. The CDR3 DNA follows: TGTGCCAGCAGCCGATTTAACAATAAACCGGGACAGGGAAGCACAGATACGCAGTATTTT.

In its sample, this clonotype was seen a few times. The gene calls are TRBV19 and TRBJ2-6, with D tentatively TRBD1 (7 bases). Germline V gene data show CDR1 as LNHDA and CDR2 as SQIVND (reference sequence). Trimming removed 4 bases at V and 3 bases at J, with 16 bases between. The CDR3 consists of 17 residues. CDR3 sequence reads: CASSTEGARFGANVLTF. For the CDR3, the DNA is TGTGCCAGTAGTACGGAGGGGGCCAGATTTGGGGCCAACGTCCTGACTTTC.

J is TRBJ2-5 and V is TRBV27, with D perhaps TRBD2 (7 bases). Deletions cut 5 bases from V and 5 bases from J, with 21 bases between. The CDR3 spans 16 residues. The germline V gene encodes CDR1 MNHEY and CDR2 SMNVEV (reference sequence). CDR3 residues: CASSTRFGGAQETQYF. CDR3 sequence (DNA): TGTGCCAGCAGTACCCGTTTTGGGGGGGCCCAGGAGACCCAGTACTTC.

The chain recombines TRBV6-5 with TRBJ1-1, with no clear D. Trimming left V 6 bases short and J 1 base short, with 9 bases between. Germline V CDR1 and CDR2: MNHEY, SVGAGI. The CDR3 contains 13 residues. Here the CDR3 reads CASSHKENTEAFF. In nucleotides, the CDR3 is TGTGCCAGCAGCCACAAGGAGAACACTGAAGCTTTCTTT.

The J gene is TRBJ1-4, the V gene TRBV4-3; D is unclear. Looked up from germline, CDR1 is LGHNA and CDR2 is YSLEER. This CDR3 region has 15 residues. Trimming left V 0 bases short and J 7 bases short, with 12 bases between. This CDR3 reads CASSQDKRGSEKLFF. CDR3 DNA sequence: TGCGCCAGCAGCCAAGATAAACGTGGGAGTGAAAAACTGTTTTTT.

V gene TRBV6-4 combines with J gene TRBJ1-2; 7 bases agree with TRBD1. Germline V gene lookup returns CDR1 MRHNA and CDR2 SNTAGT. The CDR3 loop spans 15 amino acids. With 0 bases clipped from V and 4 bases from J, the junction kept 5 bases outside the gene matches. Written as DNA, the CDR3 is TGTGCCAGCAGTGACTCTGGGACAGAGGGCTATGGCTACACCTTC. Its protein product is CASSDSGTEGYGYTF.

This clonotype was picked up one time. One end of the junction fails to match germline, which may point to a read error. This sequence joins TRBV10-3 and TRBJ2-2; D not certain. The CDR3 contains 16 residues. Germline values: CDR1 ENHRY, CDR2 SYGVKD. The CDR3 sequence is CAITESLSANTGELFF. Here the CDR3 DNA reads TGTGCCATCACTGAGTCGTTATCCGCGAACACCGGGGAGCTGTTTTTT.

This chain uses TRBV19 with TRBJ1-4, with D possibly being TRBD1 (5 bases). CDR3 length: 14 amino acids. Germline CDR1 and CDR2: LNHDA and SQIVND (reference sequence). The V end was cut by 5 bases, the J end by 3 bases, with 10 bases between. This chain's CDR3 is CASSPTEANEKLFF. Here the CDR3 DNA reads TGTGCCAGTAGTCCGACAGAGGCTAATGAAAAACTGTTTTTT.

Only a few counts were recorded for this clonotype. This rearrangement joins TRBV20-1 to TRBJ1-4; the D gene is possibly TRBD1 (5 bases). V lost 4 bases and J lost 5, with 23 bases in between. This CDR3 contains 17 residues. Germline V gene lookup returns CDR1 DFQATT and CDR2 SNEGSKA (reference sequence). The CDR3 DNA sequence: TGCAGTGCTACAACAGGTTACTACGCACCTACCAATGAAAAACTGTTTTTT. It translates to CSATTGYYAPTNEKLFF.

This clonotype showed up many times. The chain has TRBV7-6 and TRBJ2-2, with 7 bases matching TRBD1. J lost 0 bases, V lost 5 bases, and 6 bases had no gene match. Germline loops: CDR1 SGHVS, CDR2 FNYEAQ. The CDR3 runs 16 residues. The DNA for the CDR3 is TGTGCCAGCAGCCCCCGGGACAGCGCGAACACCGGGGAGCTGTTTTTT. Protein product: CASSPRDSANTGELFF.